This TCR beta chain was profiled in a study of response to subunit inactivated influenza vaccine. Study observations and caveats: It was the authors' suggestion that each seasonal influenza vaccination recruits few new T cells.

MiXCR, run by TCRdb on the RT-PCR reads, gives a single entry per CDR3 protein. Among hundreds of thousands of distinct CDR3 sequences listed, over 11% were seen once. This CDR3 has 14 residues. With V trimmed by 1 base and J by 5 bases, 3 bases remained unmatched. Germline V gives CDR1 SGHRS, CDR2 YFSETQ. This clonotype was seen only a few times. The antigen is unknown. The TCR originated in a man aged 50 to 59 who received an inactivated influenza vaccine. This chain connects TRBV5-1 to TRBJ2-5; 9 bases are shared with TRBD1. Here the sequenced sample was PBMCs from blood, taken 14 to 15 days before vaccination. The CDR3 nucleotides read TGCGCCAGCAGCTTGAACAGGGGGCATGAGACCCAGTACTTC. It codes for CASSLNRGHETQYF.